This T cell receptor beta chain was captured by sequencing in a study of OX40 agonist ivuxolimab in advanced cancers. General study points: Also present in some nonresponders was a low level of normalized T-cell clonal expansion. By week 6 at 0.1 to 3.0 mg/kg, blood CD4+ and CD8+ T cells had expanded clonally.

Germline loops: CDR1 SEHNR, CDR2 FQNEAQ (reference sequence). The CDR3 consists of 19 residues. V lost 3 bases and J lost 3; bases outside the gene matches: 9. Produced via immunoSEQ multiplex PCR; TCRdb's table is partial and in-frame only. The table shows approximately 14,000 clones, with about four fifths occurring only once. On this clone: The target antigen is unknown.

The source was CD4+ or CD8+ T cells sorted from blood, collected in a trial of the OX40 agonist ivuxolimab. The receptor comes from an adult with an advanced solid tumor such as melanoma, head and neck, liver or kidney cancer. The chain links TRBV7-9 to TRBJ2-3; 16 nucleotides line up with TRBD2. CDR3 DNA sequence: TGTGCCAGCAGCTTGCCCGGGACTAGCGGGAGGGCCGTAACAGATACGCAGTATTTT. Protein sequence: CASSLPGTSGRAVTDTQYF.